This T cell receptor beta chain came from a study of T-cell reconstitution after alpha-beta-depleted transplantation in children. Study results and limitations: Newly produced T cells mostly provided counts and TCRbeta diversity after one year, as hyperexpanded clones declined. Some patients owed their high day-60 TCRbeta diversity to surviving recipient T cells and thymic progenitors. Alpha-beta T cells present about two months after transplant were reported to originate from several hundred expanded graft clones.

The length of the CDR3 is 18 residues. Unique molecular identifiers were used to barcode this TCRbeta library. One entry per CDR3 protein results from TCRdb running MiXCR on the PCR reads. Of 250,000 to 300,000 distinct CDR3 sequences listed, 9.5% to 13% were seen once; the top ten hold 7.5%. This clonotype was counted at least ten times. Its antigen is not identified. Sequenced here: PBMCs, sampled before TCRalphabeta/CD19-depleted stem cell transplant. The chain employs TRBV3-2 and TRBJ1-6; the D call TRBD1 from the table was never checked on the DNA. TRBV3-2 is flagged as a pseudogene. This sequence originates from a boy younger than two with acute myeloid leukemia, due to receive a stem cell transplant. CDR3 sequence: CASSQDPEGPSYNSPLHF. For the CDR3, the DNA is TGTGCCAGCAGCCAAGATCCAGAGGGGCCCTCCTATAATTCACCCCTCCACTTT.